These T cell receptor beta chains were read from a single sample in a study of CD4 T cells in relation to SARS-CoV-2 and coronaviruses. No antigens are known for them. The data were produced by immunoSEQ multiplex PCR, yet TCRdb's version contains in-frame clones alone and is incomplete. Here the sample spans about 21,000 clones, less than 80% being singletons. The specimen was CD4+ T cells from PBMCs, cultured in vitro. The origin of the receptors is a human donor in good health. Both conserved end residues are part of each CDR3.

>TRBJ2-5|TRBV25-1
CASSELAGAETQYF
>TRBJ2-5|TRBV20-1
CSASQETQYF
>TRBJ2-3|TRBV24-1
CATSDPSGKYTDTQYF
>TRBJ2-1|TRBV30
CAWSPWGPHEQFF
>TRBJ2-5|TRBV23-1
CASSLSQEKRVETQYF
>TRBJ1-1|TRBV12-3/TRBV12-4
CASTTGVAEAFF
>TRBJ2-2|TRBV6-6
CATTLAGGVGELFF
>TRBJ1-2|TRBV7-9
CASTSSDSGGYTF
>TRBJ2-3|TRBV9
CASSVVHGDTQYF
>TRBJ2-3|TRBV7-6
CASSPPTFGTDTQYF
>TRBJ1-2|TRBV29-1
CSVEQYGYTF
>TRBJ1-1|TRBV5-4
CASSRQGRMNTEAFF
>TRBJ2-7|TRBV3-1/TRBV3-2
CASSQGFRGAEQYF
>TRBJ2-7|TRBV5-1
CASTPTGGATYEQYF
>TRBJ2-5|TRBV7-2
CASSLIRPQVQETQYF
>TRBJ1-1|TRBV11-2
CASSGVGDRAFF
>TRBJ2-4|TRBV9
CASSVGQGLNIQYF
>TRBJ2-1|TRBV19
CASSNQGVRQFF
>TRBJ1-2|TRBV7-3
CASSPQGQGNYGYTF
>TRBJ2-1|TRBV19
CASRGGSGRGPYNEQFF
>TRBJ1-1|TRBV5-1
CASSLNSQGAITEAFF
>TRBJ2-5|TRBV7-3
CASSLTGAGETQYF
>TRBJ2-1|TRBV11-2
CASSLGWLAANNEQFF
>TRBJ2-2|TRBV19
CASSMGGELFF
>TRBJ2-2|TRBV3-1/TRBV3-2
CASNAELNTGELFF
>TRBJ2-3|TRBV14
CASSQNSGQGTDTQYF
>TRBJ2-7|TRBV5-1
CASSLQRQGPYEQYF
>TRBJ2-2|TRBV5-1
CASSLADSRRELFF
>TRBJ2-2|TRBV7-6
CASSSGGGAANTGELFF
>TRBJ1-5|TRBV6-5
CASGLTGGQPQHF
>TRBJ2-7|TRBV21-1
CASSPMYGGGAYEQYF
>TRBJ2-4|TRBV7-2
CASSRGGSKNIQYF
>TRBJ2-7|TRBV19
CASSIREGFYEQYF
>TRBJ1-5|TRBV6-5
CASRQGGNQPQHF
>TRBJ2-7|TRBV7-7
CASSLTDDFRYEQYF
>TRBJ1-5|TRBV6-6
CASTTTGGGGNQPQHF
>TRBJ1-5|TRBV19
CASTRMGGNQPQHF
>TRBJ1-2|TRBV3-1/TRBV3-2
CASRSSGAYGYTF
>TRBJ1-1|TRBV4-1
CASSQETIPYPKDNTEAFF
>TRBJ2-5|TRBV28
CASSFSATQETQYF
>TRBJ1-1|TRBV10-2
CASSESGEEAFF
>TRBJ1-2|TRBV28
CASSSYHGTDLWGYTF
>TRBJ1-2|TRBV28
CASRPPEEPYGYTF